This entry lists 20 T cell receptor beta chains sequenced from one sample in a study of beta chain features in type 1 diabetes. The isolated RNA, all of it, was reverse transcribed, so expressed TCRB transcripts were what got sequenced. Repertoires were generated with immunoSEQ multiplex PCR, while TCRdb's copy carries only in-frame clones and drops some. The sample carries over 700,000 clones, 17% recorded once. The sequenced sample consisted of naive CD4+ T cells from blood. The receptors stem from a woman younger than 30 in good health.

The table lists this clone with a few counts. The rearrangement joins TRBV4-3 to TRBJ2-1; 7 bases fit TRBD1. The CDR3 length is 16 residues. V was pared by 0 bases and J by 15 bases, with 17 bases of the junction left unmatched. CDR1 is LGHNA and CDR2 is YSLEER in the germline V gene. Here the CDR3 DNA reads TGCGCCAGCAGCCAAGATTTTACAGGGGTTCCGTCTAAGCCGTTCTTC. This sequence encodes CASSQDFTGVPSKPFF.

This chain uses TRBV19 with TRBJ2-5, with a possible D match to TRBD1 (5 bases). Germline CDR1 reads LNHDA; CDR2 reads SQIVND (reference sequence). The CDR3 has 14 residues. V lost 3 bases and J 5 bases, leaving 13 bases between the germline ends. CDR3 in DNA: TGTGCCAGTAGTATCGGACACCGAATGGAGACCCAGTACTTC. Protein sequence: CASSIGHRMETQYF.

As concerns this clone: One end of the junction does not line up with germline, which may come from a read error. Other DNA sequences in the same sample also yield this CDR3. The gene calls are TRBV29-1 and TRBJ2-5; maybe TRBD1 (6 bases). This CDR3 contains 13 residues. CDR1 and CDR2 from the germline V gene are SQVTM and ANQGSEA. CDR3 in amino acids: CSAQGPDQETQYF. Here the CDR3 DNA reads TGCAGCGCCCAGGGGCCAGACCAGGAGACCCAGTACTTC. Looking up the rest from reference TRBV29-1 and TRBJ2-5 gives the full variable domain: SAVISQKPSRDICQRGTSLTIQCQVDSQVTMMFWYRQQPGQSLTLIATANQGSEATYESGFVIDKFPISRPNLTFSTLTVSNMSPEDSSIYLCSAQGPDQETQYFGPGTRLLVL.

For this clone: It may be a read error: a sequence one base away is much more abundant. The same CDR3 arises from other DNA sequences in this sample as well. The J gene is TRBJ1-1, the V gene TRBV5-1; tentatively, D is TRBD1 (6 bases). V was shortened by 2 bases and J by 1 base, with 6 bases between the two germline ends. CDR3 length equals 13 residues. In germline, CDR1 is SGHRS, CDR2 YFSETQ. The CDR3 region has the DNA TGCGCCAGCAGCTTAGGGGGGAACACTGAAGCTTTCTTT. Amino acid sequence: CASSLGGNTEAFF.

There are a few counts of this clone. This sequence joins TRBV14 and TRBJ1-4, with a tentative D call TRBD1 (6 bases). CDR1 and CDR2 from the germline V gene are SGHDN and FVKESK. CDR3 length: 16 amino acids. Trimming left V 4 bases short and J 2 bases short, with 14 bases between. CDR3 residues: CASSRNTGRTNEKLFF. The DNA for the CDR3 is TGTGCCAGCAGCCGTAATACAGGGCGGACTAATGAAAAACTGTTTTTT.

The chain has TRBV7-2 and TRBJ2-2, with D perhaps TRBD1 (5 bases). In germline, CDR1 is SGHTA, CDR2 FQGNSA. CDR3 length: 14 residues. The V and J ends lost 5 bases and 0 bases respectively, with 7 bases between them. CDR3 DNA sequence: TGTGCCAGCAGCGACAGCCCGAACACCGGGGAGCTGTTTTTT. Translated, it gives CASSDSPNTGELFF.

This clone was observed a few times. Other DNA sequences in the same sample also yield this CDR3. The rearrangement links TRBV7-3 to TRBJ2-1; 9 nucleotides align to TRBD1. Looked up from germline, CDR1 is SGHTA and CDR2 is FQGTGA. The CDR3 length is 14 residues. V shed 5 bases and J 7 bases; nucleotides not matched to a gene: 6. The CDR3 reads CASSQQGANNEQFF. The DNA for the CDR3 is TGTGCCAGCAGCCAACAGGGGGCGAATAATGAGCAGTTCTTC.

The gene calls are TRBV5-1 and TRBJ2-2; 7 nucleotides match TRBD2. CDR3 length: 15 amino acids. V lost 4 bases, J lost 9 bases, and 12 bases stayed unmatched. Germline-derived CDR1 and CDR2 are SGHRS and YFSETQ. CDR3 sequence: CASSLGLESLRELFF. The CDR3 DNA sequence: TGCGCCAGCAGCCTCGGACTAGAGAGTTTGCGGGAGCTGTTTTTT.

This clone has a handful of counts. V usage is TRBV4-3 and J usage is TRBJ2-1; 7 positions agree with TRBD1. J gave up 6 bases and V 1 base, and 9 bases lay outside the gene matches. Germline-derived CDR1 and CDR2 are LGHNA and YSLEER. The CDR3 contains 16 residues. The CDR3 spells CASSQGQGNFVNEQFF. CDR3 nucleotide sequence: TGCGCCAGCAGCCAAGGACAGGGAAATTTTGTCAATGAGCAGTTCTTC.

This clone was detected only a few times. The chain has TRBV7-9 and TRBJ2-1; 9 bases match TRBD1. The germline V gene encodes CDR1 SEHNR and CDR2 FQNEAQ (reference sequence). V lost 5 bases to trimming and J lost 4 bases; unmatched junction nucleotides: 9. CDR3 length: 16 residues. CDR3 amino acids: CASSPVAGQGYNEQFF. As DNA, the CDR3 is TGTGCCAGCAGCCCCGTTGCGGGACAGGGTTACAATGAGCAGTTCTTC.

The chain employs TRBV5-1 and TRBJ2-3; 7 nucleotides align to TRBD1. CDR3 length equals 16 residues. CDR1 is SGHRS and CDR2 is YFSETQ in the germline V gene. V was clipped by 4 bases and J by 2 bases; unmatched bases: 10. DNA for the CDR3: TGCGCCAGCAGCCGTCAGGGGGAAAGGAACACAGATACGCAGTATTTT. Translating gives CASSRQGERNTDTQYF. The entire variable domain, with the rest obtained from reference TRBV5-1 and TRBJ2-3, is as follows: KAGVTQTPRYLIKTRGQQVTLSCSPISGHRSVSWYQQTPGQGLQFLFEYFSETQRNKGNFPGRFSGRQFSNSRSEMNVSTLELGDSALYLCASSRQGERNTDTQYFGPGTRLTVL.

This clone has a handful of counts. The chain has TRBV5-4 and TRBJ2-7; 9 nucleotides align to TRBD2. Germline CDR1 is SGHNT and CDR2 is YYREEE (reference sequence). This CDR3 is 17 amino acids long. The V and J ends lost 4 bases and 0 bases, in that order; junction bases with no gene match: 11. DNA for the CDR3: TGTGCCAGCAGCCACATCGATTTAGCGGGAGACTCCTACGAGCAGTACTTC. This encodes CASSHIDLAGDSYEQYF. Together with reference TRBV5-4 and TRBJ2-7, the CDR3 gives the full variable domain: ETGVTQSPTHLIKTRGQQVTLRCSSQSGHNTVSWYQQALGQGPQFIFQYYREEENGRGNFPPRFSGLQFPNYSSELNVNALELDDSALYLCASSHIDLAGDSYEQYFGPGTRLTVT.

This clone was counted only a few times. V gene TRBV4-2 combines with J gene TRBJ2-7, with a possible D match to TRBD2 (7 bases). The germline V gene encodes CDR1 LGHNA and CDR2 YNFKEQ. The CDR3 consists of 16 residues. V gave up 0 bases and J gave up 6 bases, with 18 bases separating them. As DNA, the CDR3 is TGTGCCAGCAGCCAAGATGGGGGCGGGAGTAACGGCGAGCAGTACTTC. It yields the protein CASSQDGGGSNGEQYF.

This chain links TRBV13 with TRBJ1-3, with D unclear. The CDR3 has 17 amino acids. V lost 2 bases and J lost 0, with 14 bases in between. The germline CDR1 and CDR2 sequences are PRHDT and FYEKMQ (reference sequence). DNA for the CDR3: TGTGCCAGCAGCTTATCTGGTTACTTTAGCTCTGGAAACACCATATATTTT. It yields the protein CASSLSGYFSSGNTIYF.

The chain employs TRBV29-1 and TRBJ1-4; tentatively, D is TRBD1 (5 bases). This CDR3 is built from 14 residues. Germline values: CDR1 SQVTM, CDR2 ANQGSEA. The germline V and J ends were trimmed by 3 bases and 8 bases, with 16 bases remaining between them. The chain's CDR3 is CSVDGAGPGEKLFF. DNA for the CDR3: TGCAGCGTTGACGGGGCAGGGCCTGGGGAAAAACTGTTTTTT.

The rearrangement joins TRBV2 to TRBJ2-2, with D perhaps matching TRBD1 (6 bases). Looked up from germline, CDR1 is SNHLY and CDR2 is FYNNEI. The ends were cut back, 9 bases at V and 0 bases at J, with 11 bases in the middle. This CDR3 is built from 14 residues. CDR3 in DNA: TGTGCCAGTAGGACAGAGTCGAACACCGGGGAGCTGTTTTTT. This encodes CASRTESNTGELFF.

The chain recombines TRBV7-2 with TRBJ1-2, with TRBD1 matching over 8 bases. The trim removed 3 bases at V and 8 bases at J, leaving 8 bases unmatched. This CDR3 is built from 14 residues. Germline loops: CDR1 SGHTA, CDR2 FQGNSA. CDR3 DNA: TGTGCCAGCAGCTTTGCCAGGACAGGGAGAGGCTACACCTTC. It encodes CASSFARTGRGYTF.

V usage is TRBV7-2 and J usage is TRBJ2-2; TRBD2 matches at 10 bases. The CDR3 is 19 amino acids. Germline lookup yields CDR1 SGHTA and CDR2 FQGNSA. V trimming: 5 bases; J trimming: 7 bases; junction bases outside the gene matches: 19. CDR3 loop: CASSISGRTTTSWLGELFF. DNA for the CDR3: TGTGCCAGCAGCATTAGCGGGAGGACGACCACTTCCTGGCTCGGGGAGCTGTTTTTT.

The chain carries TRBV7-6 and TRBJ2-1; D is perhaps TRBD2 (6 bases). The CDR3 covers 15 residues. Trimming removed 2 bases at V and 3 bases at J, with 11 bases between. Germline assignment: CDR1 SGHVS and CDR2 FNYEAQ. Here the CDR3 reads CASSLLATSYNEQFF. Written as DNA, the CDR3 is TGTGCCAGCAGCTTATTGGCGACTAGCTACAATGAGCAGTTCTTC. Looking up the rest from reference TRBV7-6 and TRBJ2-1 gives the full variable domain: GAGVSQSPRYKVTKRGQDVALRCDPISGHVSLYWYRQALGQGPEFLTYFNYEAQQDKSGLPNDRFSAERPEGSISTLTIQRTEQRDSAMYRCASSLLATSYNEQFFGPGTRLTVL.

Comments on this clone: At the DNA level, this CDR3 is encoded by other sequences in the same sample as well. CDR3 sequence reads: CASSVAPGGAYNEQFF. CDR3 DNA sequence: TGTGCCAGCAGCGTAGCCCCGGGAGGGGCCTACAATGAGCAGTTCTTC. This chain connects TRBV9 to TRBJ2-1; 8 bases align to TRBD2. Per germline, CDR1 SGDLS and CDR2 YYNGEE. Losses at the gene ends were 0 bases for V and 2 bases for J; bases not matched to a gene: 4. The CDR3 is made up of 16 amino acids.